These T cell receptor beta chains were read from a single sample in a study of T cell responses to AZD1222 COVID-19 vaccine. Repertoires were generated with immunoSEQ multiplex PCR, while TCRdb's copy carries only in-frame clones and drops some. The data contain 95,000 to 130,000 clones, about 90% of them singletons. The sequencing used peripheral blood, collected on day 0 of AZD1222 vaccination. These receptors were collected from an adult in good health. Each CDR3 is given with its conserved first and last residue. Fields, in order: clone size, V gene, D gene, J gene, CDR3 protein, CDR3 DNA. A D gene is named only where the DNA matches it firmly. Clone size, where shown, is once, few, many, or a class for clones that have expanded.

clone_size: once; v_call: TRBV3-1/TRBV3-2; d_call: TRBD1; j_call: TRBJ2-5; cdr3_aa: CASSRTGETQYF; cdr3_nt: TGTGCCAGCAGCCGGACAGGGGAGACCCAGTACTTC
clone_size: -; v_call: TRBV7-6; d_call: -; j_call: TRBJ2-7; cdr3_aa: CASSPMDGSYEQYF; cdr3_nt: TGTGCCAGCAGCCCGATGGACGGATCCTACGAGCAGTACTTC
clone_size: -; v_call: TRBV11-2; d_call: -; j_call: TRBJ1-6; cdr3_aa: CASSPSLRSYNSPLHF; cdr3_nt: TGTGCCAGCAGCCCATCCTTACGATCCTATAATTCACCCCTCCACTTT
clone_size: few; v_call: TRBV19; d_call: -; j_call: TRBJ2-2; cdr3_aa: CASSISGGTADTGELFF; cdr3_nt: TGTGCCAGTAGTATATCAGGAGGGACGGCAGACACCGGGGAGCTGTTTTTT
clone_size: once; v_call: TRBV7-8; d_call: TRBD1; j_call: TRBJ1-2; cdr3_aa: CASSSDRDYGYTF; cdr3_nt: TGTGCCAGCAGCTCGGACAGGGACTATGGCTACACCTTC
clone_size: -; v_call: TRBV20-1; d_call: -; j_call: TRBJ1-2; cdr3_aa: CSAWTLYGYTF; cdr3_nt: TGCAGTGCGTGGACACTCTATGGCTACACCTTC
clone_size: -; v_call: TRBV28; d_call: -; j_call: TRBJ1-4; cdr3_aa: CASRGLTEFF; cdr3_nt: TGTGCCAGCCGGGGCCTGACGGAGTTTTTT
clone_size: -; v_call: TRBV18; d_call: -; j_call: TRBJ2-1; cdr3_aa: CASSPPMRTQEQFF; cdr3_nt: TGTGCCAGCTCACCACCGATGAGGACGCAGGAGCAGTTCTTC
clone_size: -; v_call: TRBV28; d_call: -; j_call: TRBJ2-6; cdr3_aa: CASSLSYTSSGANVLTF; cdr3_nt: TGTGCCAGCAGTTTATCATATACCAGCTCTGGGGCCAACGTCCTGACTTTC
clone_size: -; v_call: TRBV5-6; d_call: TRBD2; j_call: TRBJ2-3; cdr3_aa: CASSSHRSGGADTQYF; cdr3_nt: TGTGCCAGCAGCTCCCACAGGAGCGGGGGGGCCGATACGCAGTATTTT
clone_size: -; v_call: TRBV27; d_call: -; j_call: TRBJ1-3; cdr3_aa: CASSLGGGNTIYF; cdr3_nt: TGTGCCAGCAGTTTAGGGGGTGGAAACACCATATATTTT
clone_size: -; v_call: TRBV3-1/TRBV3-2; d_call: -; j_call: TRBJ1-3; cdr3_aa: CASSQESSSGNTIYF; cdr3_nt: TGTGCCAGCAGCCAAGAAAGCAGCTCTGGAAACACCATATATTTT
clone_size: -; v_call: TRBV24-1; d_call: -; j_call: TRBJ2-3; cdr3_aa: CATSGAGENTQYF; cdr3_nt: TGTGCCACCAGTGGGGCAGGGGAAAATACGCAGTATTTT
clone_size: -; v_call: TRBV21-1; d_call: -; j_call: TRBJ1-1; cdr3_aa: CASSSMGALSTEAFF; cdr3_nt: TGTGCCAGCAGCTCGATGGGGGCCCTGAGCACTGAAGCTTTCTTT
clone_size: -; v_call: TRBV6-5; d_call: -; j_call: TRBJ2-1; cdr3_aa: CASSYQGSSYNEQFF; cdr3_nt: TGTGCCAGCAGTTACCAAGGTAGCTCCTACAATGAGCAGTTCTTC
clone_size: -; v_call: TRBV18; d_call: -; j_call: TRBJ2-2; cdr3_aa: CASSLPGHVTGELFF; cdr3_nt: TGTGCCAGCTCACTACCGGGACATGTCACCGGGGAGCTGTTTTTT
clone_size: -; v_call: TRBV2; d_call: -; j_call: TRBJ1-2; cdr3_aa: CASSVAGLGYTF; cdr3_nt: TGTGCCAGTAGTGTGGCAGGGCTCGGCTACACCTTC
clone_size: -; v_call: TRBV5-1; d_call: -; j_call: TRBJ1-3; cdr3_aa: CASSLAGDSSGNTIYF; cdr3_nt: TGCGCCAGCAGCTTGGCCGGGGATTCGTCCGGAAACACCATATATTTT
clone_size: -; v_call: TRBV7-2; d_call: -; j_call: TRBJ2-7; cdr3_aa: CASSPLSYEQYF; cdr3_nt: TGTGCCAGCAGCCCACTCTCCTACGAGCAGTACTTC
clone_size: once; v_call: TRBV6-6; d_call: -; j_call: TRBJ1-4; cdr3_aa: CASSYTGSSNEKLFF; cdr3_nt: TGTGCCAGCAGTTATACAGGCAGCTCTAATGAAAAACTGTTTTTT
clone_size: once; v_call: TRBV2; d_call: -; j_call: TRBJ1-6; cdr3_aa: CASSARQLSSYNSPLHF; cdr3_nt: TGTGCCAGCAGTGCTCGACAGTTAAGCTCCTATAATTCACCCCTCCACTTT
clone_size: -; v_call: TRBV5-6; d_call: -; j_call: TRBJ1-6; cdr3_aa: CASSLFREPYNSPLHF; cdr3_nt: TGTGCCAGCAGCTTGTTCAGGGAACCCTATAATTCACCCCTCCACTTT
clone_size: -; v_call: TRBV6-5; d_call: -; j_call: TRBJ1-2; cdr3_aa: CASSYQGYGYTF; cdr3_nt: TGTGCCAGCAGTTACCAAGGCTATGGCTACACCTTC
clone_size: -; v_call: TRBV3-1/TRBV3-2; d_call: -; j_call: TRBJ2-1; cdr3_aa: CASSQDLVPGGQFF; cdr3_nt: TGTGCCAGCAGCCAAGATTTGGTTCCCGGGGGGCAGTTCTTC
clone_size: once; v_call: TRBV7-2; d_call: -; j_call: TRBJ1-5; cdr3_aa: CASSRTASNQPQHF; cdr3_nt: TGTGCCAGCAGCCGGACAGCTAGCAATCAGCCCCAGCATTTT
clone_size: -; v_call: TRBV19; d_call: -; j_call: TRBJ1-1; cdr3_aa: CASSIEGGWNTEAFF; cdr3_nt: TGTGCCAGTAGTATTGAGGGGGGCTGGAACACTGAAGCTTTCTTT
clone_size: -; v_call: TRBV5-1; d_call: -; j_call: TRBJ2-3; cdr3_aa: CASSNLRDSPFGTDTQYF; cdr3_nt: TGCGCCAGCAGCAACCTCCGGGACTCGCCATTTGGCACAGATACGCAGTATTTT
clone_size: -; v_call: TRBV7-2; d_call: TRBD1; j_call: TRBJ2-1; cdr3_aa: CASSSGGEQFF; cdr3_nt: TGTGCCAGCAGCTCAGGGGGAGAGCAGTTCTTC
clone_size: once; v_call: TRBV24-1; d_call: TRBD1; j_call: TRBJ1-5; cdr3_aa: CATSEGGTGGQPQHF; cdr3_nt: TGTGCCACCAGTGAGGGCGGGACAGGGGGCCAGCCCCAGCATTTT
clone_size: -; v_call: TRBV6-5; d_call: -; j_call: TRBJ2-7; cdr3_aa: CASRVNRDMYEQYF; cdr3_nt: TGTGCCAGCAGAGTTAACCGGGACATGTACGAGCAGTACTTC
clone_size: -; v_call: TRBV24-1; d_call: -; j_call: TRBJ2-5; cdr3_aa: CATSDQAGKPTQYF; cdr3_nt: TGTGCCACCAGTGATCAGGCTGGTAAGCCCACCCAGTACTTC
clone_size: -; v_call: TRBV28; d_call: -; j_call: TRBJ1-2; cdr3_aa: CASNQGSAGYTF; cdr3_nt: TGTGCCAGCAATCAGGGGTCCGCTGGCTACACCTTC
clone_size: -; v_call: TRBV10-1; d_call: TRBD1; j_call: TRBJ1-5; cdr3_aa: CASRDRGRQPQHF; cdr3_nt: TGCGCCAGCAGGGACAGGGGACGTCAGCCCCAGCATTTT
clone_size: -; v_call: TRBV5-6; d_call: TRBD1; j_call: TRBJ1-2; cdr3_aa: CASSLTGAMGGYTF; cdr3_nt: TGTGCCAGCAGCCTGACAGGGGCTATGGGAGGCTACACCTTC
clone_size: -; v_call: TRBV3-1/TRBV3-2; d_call: -; j_call: TRBJ2-1; cdr3_aa: CASGLLHEQFF; cdr3_nt: TGTGCCAGCGGACTTCTCCATGAGCAGTTCTTC
clone_size: -; v_call: TRBV28; d_call: -; j_call: TRBJ1-2; cdr3_aa: CASNDRVGYTF; cdr3_nt: TGTGCCAGCAACGACAGAGTCGGCTACACCTTC
clone_size: once; v_call: TRBV29-1; d_call: -; j_call: TRBJ1-2; cdr3_aa: CSVAPMGAIYGYTF; cdr3_nt: TGCAGCGTAGCCCCGATGGGTGCGATCTATGGCTACACCTTC
clone_size: -; v_call: TRBV19; d_call: -; j_call: TRBJ1-1; cdr3_aa: CASSGDGAAEAFF; cdr3_nt: TGTGCCAGTAGTGGGGACGGGGCGGCTGAAGCTTTCTTT
clone_size: -; v_call: TRBV4-1; d_call: -; j_call: TRBJ1-2; cdr3_aa: CASSQDQVSWGADYGYTF; cdr3_nt: TGCGCCAGCAGCCAAGATCAGGTTTCGTGGGGGGCAGACTATGGCTACACCTTC
clone_size: -; v_call: TRBV6-5; d_call: -; j_call: TRBJ1-1; cdr3_aa: CASGRLNTEAFF; cdr3_nt: TGTGCCAGCGGAAGGTTGAACACTGAAGCTTTCTTT
clone_size: -; v_call: TRBV13; d_call: -; j_call: TRBJ1-2; cdr3_aa: CASSSLQGGGHYGYTF; cdr3_nt: TGTGCCAGCAGCTCTCTACAGGGTGGTGGCCACTATGGCTACACCTTC
clone_size: -; v_call: TRBV12-2; d_call: -; j_call: TRBJ1-2; cdr3_aa: CASRFSPGNYGYTF; cdr3_nt: TGTGCAAGTCGCTTTAGTCCCGGTAACTATGGCTACACCTTC
clone_size: -; v_call: TRBV27; d_call: -; j_call: TRBJ1-6; cdr3_aa: CASSPGDSPLHF; cdr3_nt: TGTGCCAGCAGTCCTGGGGATTCACCCCTCCACTTT
clone_size: once; v_call: TRBV6-5; d_call: TRBD1; j_call: TRBJ1-6; cdr3_aa: CASSYVDRAISPLHF; cdr3_nt: TGTGCCAGCAGTTACGTCGACAGGGCCATTTCACCCCTCCACTTT
clone_size: -; v_call: TRBV2; d_call: -; j_call: TRBJ1-5; cdr3_aa: CASTPLLGESQPQHF; cdr3_nt: TGTGCCAGCACTCCATTGTTAGGGGAGAGCCAGCCCCAGCATTTT
clone_size: -; v_call: TRBV27; d_call: -; j_call: TRBJ2-3; cdr3_aa: CASSSLSLASTDTQYF; cdr3_nt: TGTGCCAGCAGTTCCCTTTCTTTAGCCTCTACAGATACGCAGTATTTT
clone_size: -; v_call: TRBV5-6; d_call: TRBD2; j_call: TRBJ2-7; cdr3_aa: CASSRVGAGYEQYF; cdr3_nt: TGTGCCAGCAGCCGTGTGGGAGCGGGGTACGAGCAGTACTTC
clone_size: -; v_call: TRBV27; d_call: -; j_call: TRBJ1-5; cdr3_aa: CASSLTNNYQPQHF; cdr3_nt: TGTGCCAGCAGTTTAACCAATAACTATCAGCCCCAGCATTTT
clone_size: -; v_call: TRBV6-1; d_call: -; j_call: TRBJ1-1; cdr3_aa: CASSDHQNTEAFF; cdr3_nt: TGTGCCAGCAGTGACCACCAGAACACTGAAGCTTTCTTT
clone_size: -; v_call: TRBV3-1/TRBV3-2; d_call: -; j_call: TRBJ1-5; cdr3_aa: CASSQGGARGVLGNQPQHF; cdr3_nt: TGTGCCAGCAGCCAAGGGGGAGCCCGGGGAGTTTTAGGCAATCAGCCCCAGCATTTT
clone_size: -; v_call: TRBV27; d_call: -; j_call: TRBJ2-7; cdr3_aa: CASSLSPLASYEQYF; cdr3_nt: TGTGCCAGCAGTTTATCCCCCCTAGCTTCCTACGAGCAGTACTTC
clone_size: -; v_call: TRBV5-1; d_call: -; j_call: TRBJ1-1; cdr3_aa: CASSLDPGNTEAFF; cdr3_nt: TGCGCCAGCAGCTTGGACCCGGGGAACACTGAAGCTTTCTTT
clone_size: -; v_call: TRBV27; d_call: -; j_call: TRBJ2-1; cdr3_aa: CASSLPPGPRYNEQFF; cdr3_nt: TGTGCCAGCAGTTTACCCCCGGGACCGCGCTACAATGAGCAGTTCTTC
clone_size: -; v_call: TRBV6-5; d_call: -; j_call: TRBJ2-5; cdr3_aa: CASSYPGTPVQYF; cdr3_nt: TGTGCCAGCAGTTACCCCGGGACACCCGTCCAGTACTTC
clone_size: -; v_call: TRBV5-1; d_call: TRBD1; j_call: TRBJ1-5; cdr3_aa: CASSNGQGEPQHF; cdr3_nt: TGCGCCAGCAGCAATGGACAGGGGGAGCCCCAGCATTTT
clone_size: -; v_call: TRBV5-1; d_call: -; j_call: TRBJ2-7; cdr3_aa: CASSFDSYEQYF; cdr3_nt: TGCGCCAGCAGCTTTGACAGCTACGAGCAGTACTTC
clone_size: once; v_call: TRBV7-2; d_call: -; j_call: TRBJ1-5; cdr3_aa: CASSPHVNQPQHF; cdr3_nt: TGTGCCAGCAGCCCCCATGTTAATCAGCCCCAGCATTTT
clone_size: -; v_call: TRBV11-3; d_call: -; j_call: TRBJ2-1; cdr3_aa: CASSYSYNEQFF; cdr3_nt: TGTGCCAGCAGCTACAGCTACAATGAGCAGTTCTTC